The sequence of this T cell receptor beta chain was determined in a study of T cells after yellow fever vaccination. Each CDR3 protein gets one entry after TCRdb re-called the 5' RACE reads with MiXCR. The table includes some 500,000 distinct CDR3 sequences, 13% detected once. CDR1 LGHDT and CDR2 YNNKEL come from the germline V gene (reference sequence). Trimming shortened V by 3 bases and J by 1 base, and 18 bases separated the two germline ends. The length of the CDR3 is 17 residues. This clonotype has a handful of counts. The sample in question was PBMCs, obtained on the day of the yellow fever booster vaccination. The receptor was isolated from a man aged 30-40 years who received the YFV17D yellow fever vaccine. The chain uses TRBV3-1 and TRBJ2-5, with a weak D call TRBD2 (6 bases). CDR3 residues: CASSQGRSGLTQETQYF. The CDR3 DNA sequence: TGTGCCAGCAGCCAGGGCAGGAGCGGGCTCACCCAAGAGACCCAGTACTTC.